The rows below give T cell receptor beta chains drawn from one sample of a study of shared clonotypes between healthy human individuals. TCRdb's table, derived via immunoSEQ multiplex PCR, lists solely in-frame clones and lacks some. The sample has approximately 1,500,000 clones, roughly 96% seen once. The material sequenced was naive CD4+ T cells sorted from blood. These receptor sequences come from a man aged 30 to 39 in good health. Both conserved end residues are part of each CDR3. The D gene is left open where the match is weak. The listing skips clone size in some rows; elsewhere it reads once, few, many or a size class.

CDR3 protein: CASSVGPPNIQYF; CDR3 DNA: TGTGCCAGCAGCGTAGGGCCCCCGAACATTCAGTACTTC; J gene: TRBJ2-4; V gene: TRBV9; D gene: -; clone size: -; CDR3 length: 13
CDR3 protein: CASSLIGQGYGYTF; CDR3 DNA: TGTGCCAGCAGTTTAATAGGACAGGGCTATGGCTACACCTTC; J gene: TRBJ1-2; V gene: TRBV6-5; D gene: TRBD1; clone size: -; CDR3 length: 14
CDR3 protein: CASSLVSSPETQYF; CDR3 DNA: TGTGCCAGCAGCTTAGTCTCTTCTCCGGAGACCCAGTACTTC; J gene: TRBJ2-5; V gene: TRBV5-4; D gene: -; clone size: -; CDR3 length: 14
CDR3 protein: CASSRGQDLEAFF; CDR3 DNA: TGTGCCAGCAGCCGGGGACAGGACCTTGAAGCTTTCTTT; J gene: TRBJ1-1; V gene: TRBV2; D gene: TRBD1; clone size: -; CDR3 length: 13
CDR3 protein: CASSPGHSDTQYF; CDR3 DNA: TGTGCCAGTAGTCCGGGACACTCAGATACGCAGTATTTT; J gene: TRBJ2-3; V gene: TRBV19; D gene: -; clone size: few; CDR3 length: 13
CDR3 protein: CASLGPFYNEQFF; CDR3 DNA: TGTGCCAGCCTGGGTCCCTTCTACAATGAGCAGTTCTTC; J gene: TRBJ2-1; V gene: TRBV28; D gene: -; clone size: -; CDR3 length: 13
CDR3 protein: CASSFSSGRSPGTQYF; CDR3 DNA: TGTGCCAGCAGTTTCTCTAGCGGGAGAAGCCCCGGTACGCAGTATTTT; J gene: TRBJ2-3; V gene: TRBV6-5; D gene: TRBD2; clone size: -; CDR3 length: 16
CDR3 protein: CASSLVGLAGEQFF; CDR3 DNA: TGTGCTAGCAGCTTAGTGGGACTAGCGGGAGAGCAGTTCTTC; J gene: TRBJ2-1; V gene: TRBV7-7; D gene: TRBD2; clone size: -; CDR3 length: 14
CDR3 protein: CSVGLAAYEQYF; CDR3 DNA: TGCAGCGTTGGGCTTGCCGCCTACGAGCAGTACTTC; J gene: TRBJ2-7; V gene: TRBV29-1; D gene: -; clone size: -; CDR3 length: 12
CDR3 protein: CASSIRTSGPFEQFF; CDR3 DNA: TGTGCCAGCAGCATCCGGACTAGCGGCCCATTCGAGCAGTTCTTC; J gene: TRBJ2-1; V gene: TRBV5-4; D gene: TRBD2; clone size: once; CDR3 length: 15
CDR3 protein: CASSLGTRAYF; CDR3 DNA: TGTGCCAGCAGCTTAGGGACTAGGGCGTACTTC; J gene: TRBJ2-7; V gene: TRBV7-2; D gene: TRBD2; clone size: -; CDR3 length: 11
CDR3 protein: CASSFLRDIGSEKLFF; CDR3 DNA: TGTGCCAGCAGTTTTCTCCGGGACATTGGAAGTGAAAAACTGTTTTTT; J gene: TRBJ1-4; V gene: TRBV6-5; D gene: -; clone size: -; CDR3 length: 16
CDR3 protein: CASRRGGVGETQYF; CDR3 DNA: TGTGCCAGCCGTAGAGGGGGGGTCGGTGAGACCCAGTACTTC; J gene: TRBJ2-5; V gene: TRBV27; D gene: -; clone size: -; CDR3 length: 14
CDR3 protein: CSGIHIMNTEAFF; CDR3 DNA: TGCAGCGGGATACATATAATGAACACTGAAGCTTTCTTT; J gene: TRBJ1-1; V gene: TRBV29-1; D gene: -; clone size: -; CDR3 length: 13
CDR3 protein: CASSEGPVPGELFF; CDR3 DNA: TGTGCCAGCAGTGAGGGCCCCGTTCCCGGGGAGCTGTTTTTT; J gene: TRBJ2-2; V gene: TRBV6-1; D gene: -; clone size: -; CDR3 length: 14
CDR3 protein: CASSWLAGPSTDTQYF; CDR3 DNA: TGTGCCAGCAGTTGGCTAGCGGGGCCAAGCACAGATACGCAGTATTTT; J gene: TRBJ2-3; V gene: TRBV2; D gene: TRBD2; clone size: -; CDR3 length: 16
CDR3 protein: CASSPDRGAFF; CDR3 DNA: TGTGCCAGCAGCCCGGACAGGGGGGCTTTCTTT; J gene: TRBJ1-1; V gene: TRBV2; D gene: TRBD1; clone size: -; CDR3 length: 11
CDR3 protein: CASSLVGEYEQYF; CDR3 DNA: TGCGCCAGCAGCTTGGTCGGGGAATACGAGCAGTACTTC; J gene: TRBJ2-7; V gene: TRBV5-1; D gene: -; clone size: -; CDR3 length: 13
CDR3 protein: CASSFFPPISPGTIYF; CDR3 DNA: TGTGCCAGCAGCTTTTTTCCCCCGATCTCCCCAGGGACCATATATTTT; J gene: TRBJ1-3; V gene: TRBV11-2; D gene: -; clone size: -; CDR3 length: 16
CDR3 protein: CATSTSGLVGYTF; CDR3 DNA: TGTGCCACCAGCACTTCGGGCCTTGTGGGCTACACCTTC; J gene: TRBJ1-2; V gene: TRBV15; D gene: -; clone size: -; CDR3 length: 13
CDR3 protein: CASSYKGLGNTIYF; CDR3 DNA: TGTGCCAGCAGTTACAAAGGACTCGGAAACACCATATATTTT; J gene: TRBJ1-3; V gene: TRBV27; D gene: -; clone size: -; CDR3 length: 14
CDR3 protein: CASSLEAGGVDRNEQFF; CDR3 DNA: TGTGCCAGCAGCTTAGAGGCGGGAGGGGTTGATAGGAATGAGCAGTTCTTC; J gene: TRBJ2-1; V gene: TRBV7-6; D gene: TRBD2; clone size: -; CDR3 length: 17
CDR3 protein: CASSFDRRIHEQYF; CDR3 DNA: TGTGCCAGCAGCTTTGACAGGAGGATCCACGAGCAGTACTTC; J gene: TRBJ2-7; V gene: TRBV7-9; D gene: -; clone size: -; CDR3 length: 14
CDR3 protein: CASNHPLYGYTF; CDR3 DNA: TGTGCCAGCAACCATCCCTTGTATGGCTACACCTTC; J gene: TRBJ1-2; V gene: TRBV28; D gene: -; clone size: -; CDR3 length: 12